These 8 T cell receptor beta chains were all obtained from the same sample, sequenced in a study of T cell clonality in common variable immunodeficiency. The data were produced by immunoSEQ multiplex PCR, yet TCRdb's version contains in-frame clones alone and is incomplete. Sampling found some 45,000 clones, none seen once. The sequencing input was peripheral blood mononuclear cells. Receptors originate from a person aged 18 to 69 in good health.

There are many counts of this clone. Partial CDR3 DNA: TGTGCCAGTGCCGGGACAGCGAACACTGAA. Its protein product is CASAGTANTE. The whole CDR3 sequence reads CASAGTANTEAFF. This chain joins TRBV2 and TRBJ1-1; 7 nucleotides align to TRBD1. Read sequence stops 3 residues before the CDR3 end, and the germline J gene provides the missing end. With 9 bases clipped from V and 1 base from J, the junction kept 5 bases outside the gene matches. Germline V gene data show CDR1 as SNHLY and CDR2 as FYNNEI. CDR3 size: 13 residues.

The sequenced part of the CDR3 DNA is TGTGCCAGCTCCCAGAAACCTAGCGGGGGACCCCTAGGC. It translates to CASSQKPSGGPLG. The full CDR3 reads CASSQKPSGGPLGYTF. The V gene is TRBV18, the J gene TRBJ1-2, with D maybe TRBD1 (5 bases). The missing CDR3 end, 3 residues past where the read stops, is filled in from the germline J gene. Germline V gene data show CDR1 as KGHSH and CDR2 as LQKENI. This CDR3 contains 16 residues. The whole variable domain, filled in from reference TRBV18 and TRBJ1-2, reads NAGVMQNPRHLVRRRGQEARLRCSPMKGHSHVYWYRQLPEEGLKFMVYLQKENIIDESGMPKERFSAEFPKEGPSILRIQQVVRGDSAAYFCASSQKPSGGPLGYTFGSGTRLTVV.

Concerning this clone itself: The read gets to within 3 residues of the CDR3 end, and the germline J gene fills in the rest. The same CDR3 also results from other DNA sequences found in this sample. The V and J genes are TRBV7-9 and TRBJ2-3; D perhaps matches TRBD1 (6 bases). Germline values: CDR1 SEHNR, CDR2 FQNEAQ (reference sequence). This CDR3 contains 14 residues. Trimming shortened V by 6 bases and J by 1 base, and 11 bases separated the two germline ends. This chain's CDR3 is CASSPGVGTDTQYF. CDR3 DNA (partial): TGTGCCAGCAGTCCAGGGGTTGGCACAGATACG.

The table lists this clone with many counts. The read falls 3 residues short of the CDR3 end, and the missing part is taken from the germline J gene. The genes are TRBV6-4 and TRBJ2-3; 8 nucleotides line up with TRBD1. Trimming removed 6 bases from V and 4 bases from J; junction bases left unmatched: 9. CDR3 length: 15 amino acids. Germline CDR1 and CDR2: MRHNA and SNTAGT. The CDR3 sequence is CASSQASGGADTQYF. The part of the CDR3 DNA that was read is TGTGCCAGCAGCCAAGCCTCAGGGGGCGCAGATACG.

This clone was recorded many times. The sequence runs out 3 residues before the end of the CDR3; the remainder is reconstructed from the germline J gene. This rearrangement joins TRBV20-1 to TRBJ2-3, with D possibly TRBD1 on 5 matching bases. The CDR3 extends over 12 amino acids. In germline, CDR1 is DFQATT, CDR2 SNEGSKA (reference sequence). The CDR3 bases that were read are TGCAGTGCTAGGACAGCCCAAGAGACG. Encoded protein: CSARTAQET. The full CDR3 protein is CSARTAQETQYF.

This clone was counted ten times or more. The read finishes 3 residues shy of the CDR3 end, and the germline J gene is used to complete it. V is TRBV19 and J is TRBJ2-7, with TRBD2 identical over 8 bases. Germline CDR1 LNHDA, CDR2 SQIVND (reference sequence). This CDR3 spans 15 amino acids. Trimming cost V 6 bases and J 1 base; bases outside gene matches: 8. The CDR3 loop reads CASSPSSGRSYEQYF. The covered CDR3 bases are TGTGCCAGTAGCCCATCAAGCGGGAGATCCTACGAG.

This clone was counted many times. The read terminates 3 residues before the CDR3 end, so the remaining end is supplied by the germline J gene. This chain uses TRBV30 with TRBJ2-3, with 9 bases lining up with TRBD2. Looked up from germline, CDR1 is GTSNPN and CDR2 is SVGIG (reference sequence). The CDR3 extends over 13 amino acids. V gave up 4 bases and J gave up 1 base; unmatched junction bases: 0. The CDR3 spells CAWIAGGTDTQYF. The sequenced part of the CDR3 DNA is TGTGCCTGGATAGCGGGAGGCACAGATACG.

In this sample, this clone turned up many times. The junction does not match germline at one end; this may be a read error. The DNA ends 3 residues before the CDR3 does, and the rest of the CDR3 is filled in from the germline J gene. Within the sample, other DNA sequences also encode this same CDR3. The chain couples TRBV4-2 to TRBJ2-2, with 8 bases matching TRBD1. The V gene's germline CDR1 is LGHNA and CDR2 YNFKEQ. This CDR3 is built from 16 residues. The CDR3 sequence: CASSQDGTGNTGELFF. CDR3 bases read: TGCGCCAGCAGCCAAGACGGGACAGGGAACACCGGGGAG.